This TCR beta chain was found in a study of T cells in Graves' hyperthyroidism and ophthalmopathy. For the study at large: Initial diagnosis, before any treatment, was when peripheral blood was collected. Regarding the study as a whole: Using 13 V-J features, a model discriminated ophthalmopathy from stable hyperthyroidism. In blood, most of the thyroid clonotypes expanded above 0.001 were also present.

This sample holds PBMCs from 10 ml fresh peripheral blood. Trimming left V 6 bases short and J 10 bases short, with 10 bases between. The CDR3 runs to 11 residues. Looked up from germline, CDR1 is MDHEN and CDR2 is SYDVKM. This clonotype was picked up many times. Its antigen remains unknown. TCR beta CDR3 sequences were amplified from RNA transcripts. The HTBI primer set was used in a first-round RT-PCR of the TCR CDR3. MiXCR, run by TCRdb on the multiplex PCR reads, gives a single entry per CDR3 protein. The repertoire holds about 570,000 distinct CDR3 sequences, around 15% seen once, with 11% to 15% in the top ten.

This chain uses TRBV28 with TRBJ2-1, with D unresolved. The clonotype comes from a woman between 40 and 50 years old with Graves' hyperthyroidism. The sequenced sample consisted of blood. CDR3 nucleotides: TGTGCCAGCAGATGGGCACAGGAGCAGTTCTTC. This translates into CASRWAQEQFF.